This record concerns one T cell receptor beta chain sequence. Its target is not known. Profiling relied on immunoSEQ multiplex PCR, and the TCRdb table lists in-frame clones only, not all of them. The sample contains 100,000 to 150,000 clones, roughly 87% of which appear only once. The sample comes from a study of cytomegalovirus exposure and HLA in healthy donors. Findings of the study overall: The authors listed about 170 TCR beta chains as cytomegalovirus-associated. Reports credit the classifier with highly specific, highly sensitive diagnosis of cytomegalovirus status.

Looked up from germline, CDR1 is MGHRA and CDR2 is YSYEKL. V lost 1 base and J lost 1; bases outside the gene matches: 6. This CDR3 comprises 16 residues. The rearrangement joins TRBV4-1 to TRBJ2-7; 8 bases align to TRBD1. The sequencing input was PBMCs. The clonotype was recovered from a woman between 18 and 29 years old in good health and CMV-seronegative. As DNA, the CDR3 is TGCGCCAGCAGCCAAGGCGGCACAGGGGGTTCCTACGAGCAGTACGTC. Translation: CASSQGGTGGSYEQYV.